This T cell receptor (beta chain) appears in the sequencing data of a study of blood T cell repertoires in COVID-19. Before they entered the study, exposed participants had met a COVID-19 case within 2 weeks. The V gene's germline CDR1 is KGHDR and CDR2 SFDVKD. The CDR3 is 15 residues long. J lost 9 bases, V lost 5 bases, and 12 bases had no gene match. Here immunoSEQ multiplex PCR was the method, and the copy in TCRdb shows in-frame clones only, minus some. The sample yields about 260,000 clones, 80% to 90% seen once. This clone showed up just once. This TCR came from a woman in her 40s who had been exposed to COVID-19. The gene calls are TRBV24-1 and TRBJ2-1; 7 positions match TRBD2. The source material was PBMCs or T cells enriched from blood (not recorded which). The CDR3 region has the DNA TGTGCCACCAGTGCGTTTGGCGGGAGTATGGGTGAGCAGTTCTTC. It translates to CATSAFGGSMGEQFF.